This is a list of T cell receptor beta chains from one sample in a study of blood T cell repertoires in COVID-19. Sequencing was performed with immunoSEQ multiplex PCR; in TCRdb, only in-frame clones are kept and a portion is missing. The sample contains a few hundred thousand clones, roughly 90% of which appear only once. Source material: peripheral blood. These receptors all come from a man aged 40-49 years with active or convalescent COVID-19. Both conserved end residues are part of each CDR3. D genes are given only for firm matches. Size tells how often a clone was seen (once, few, many) or the class of an expanded clone, and some rows leave it out.

D gene: TRBD2; clone size: -; V gene: TRBV6-5; J gene: TRBJ2-7; CDR3 DNA: TGTGCCAGCAGACTAAGCGGGGGGGCAAGGAACGAGCAGTACTTC; CDR3 protein: CASRLSGGARNEQYF
D gene: TRBD2; clone size: -; V gene: TRBV27; J gene: TRBJ2-3; CDR3 DNA: TGTGCCAGCAGTTTATCGCTAGCGGGACACACAGATACGCAGTATTTT; CDR3 protein: CASSLSLAGHTDTQYF
D gene: TRBD1; clone size: -; V gene: TRBV5-1; J gene: TRBJ1-3; CDR3 DNA: TGCGCCAGCAGCCCAATACAGGGGACTCCTGGAAACACCATATATTTT; CDR3 protein: CASSPIQGTPGNTIYF
D gene: TRBD1; clone size: -; V gene: TRBV5-1; J gene: TRBJ2-1; CDR3 DNA: TGCGCCAGCAGCTTGCTACAGGGGAGTTACAATGAGCAGTTCTTC; CDR3 protein: CASSLLQGSYNEQFF
D gene: TRBD2; clone size: -; V gene: TRBV3-1/TRBV3-2; J gene: TRBJ2-3; CDR3 DNA: TGTGCCAGCCACTGGGGCGGGAGGGGAGATACGCAGTATTTT; CDR3 protein: CASHWGGRGDTQYF
D gene: -; clone size: -; V gene: TRBV27; J gene: TRBJ1-2; CDR3 DNA: TGTGCCAGCAGGGTACCCGGGGGAGGTGACTATGGCTACACCTTC; CDR3 protein: CASRVPGGGDYGYTF
D gene: TRBD1; clone size: -; V gene: TRBV5-5; J gene: TRBJ2-7; CDR3 DNA: TGTGCCAGCAGCCTGGCGGTTGGGACAGGATTATACGAGCAGTACTTC; CDR3 protein: CASSLAVGTGLYEQYF
D gene: -; clone size: -; V gene: TRBV7-9; J gene: TRBJ2-5; CDR3 DNA: TGTGCCAGCACCTTTACGGGGTTCCGAGAGACCCAGTACTTC; CDR3 protein: CASTFTGFRETQYF
D gene: -; clone size: -; V gene: TRBV7-2; J gene: TRBJ1-1; CDR3 DNA: TGTGCCAGCAGCTTAGGCCCAGGGGAGACTGAAGCTTTCTTT; CDR3 protein: CASSLGPGETEAFF
D gene: TRBD1; clone size: -; V gene: TRBV27; J gene: TRBJ1-1; CDR3 DNA: TGTGCCAGCAGTTTATCGGTACCGGGACAGACGGCGACTGAAGCTTTCTTT; CDR3 protein: CASSLSVPGQTATEAFF
D gene: -; clone size: -; V gene: TRBV7-8; J gene: TRBJ2-7; CDR3 DNA: TGTGCCAGCAGCTTAGCCAATGGGGGGTTCAACGAGCAGTACTTC; CDR3 protein: CASSLANGGFNEQYF
D gene: -; clone size: -; V gene: TRBV29-1; J gene: TRBJ1-1; CDR3 DNA: TGCAGCGTCGACGGGGGGTCGGGCACTGAAGCTTTCTTT; CDR3 protein: CSVDGGSGTEAFF
D gene: TRBD1; clone size: -; V gene: TRBV19; J gene: TRBJ1-2; CDR3 DNA: TGTGCCAGCCTCGGGACAGGGAGTTTTAGCTATGGCTACACCTTC; CDR3 protein: CASLGTGSFSYGYTF
D gene: TRBD2; clone size: -; V gene: TRBV11-3; J gene: TRBJ2-1; CDR3 DNA: TGTGCCAGCAGCCCGGGGACTAGCGGGGTTTACAATGAGCAGTTCTTC; CDR3 protein: CASSPGTSGVYNEQFF
D gene: -; clone size: -; V gene: TRBV28; J gene: TRBJ1-2; CDR3 DNA: TGTGCCAGCAGTCACGACAGCTATGGCTACACCTTC; CDR3 protein: CASSHDSYGYTF
D gene: -; clone size: -; V gene: TRBV6-6; J gene: TRBJ1-5; CDR3 DNA: TGTGCCAGCAGTTCGGGAAATCAGCCCCAGCATTTT; CDR3 protein: CASSSGNQPQHF
D gene: -; clone size: -; V gene: TRBV28; J gene: TRBJ2-5; CDR3 DNA: TGTGCCAGCAGCCGAATCACAGGGTTCCAAGAGACCCAGTACTTC; CDR3 protein: CASSRITGFQETQYF
D gene: -; clone size: few; V gene: TRBV5-4; J gene: TRBJ2-7; CDR3 DNA: TGTGCCAGCAGCTTAGACAGAAGGGGCGAGCAGTACTTC; CDR3 protein: CASSLDRRGEQYF
D gene: -; clone size: -; V gene: TRBV5-4; J gene: TRBJ1-1; CDR3 DNA: TGTGCCAGCAGCTCCAAGTGGGGAGTGAACACTGAAGCTTTCTTT; CDR3 protein: CASSSKWGVNTEAFF
D gene: TRBD2; clone size: -; V gene: TRBV18; J gene: TRBJ2-7; CDR3 DNA: TGTGCCAGCTCACCACAGGGAGGGACTTATAGAACCTACGAGCAGTACTTC; CDR3 protein: CASSPQGGTYRTYEQYF
D gene: -; clone size: -; V gene: TRBV9; J gene: TRBJ1-5; CDR3 DNA: TGTGCCAGCATCAAGCAATACCAGCCCCAGCATTTT; CDR3 protein: CASIKQYQPQHF
D gene: -; clone size: -; V gene: TRBV5-5; J gene: TRBJ1-5; CDR3 DNA: TGTGCCAGCAGCTCTCGACAGGTCGGTCAGCCCCAGCATTTT; CDR3 protein: CASSSRQVGQPQHF
D gene: -; clone size: -; V gene: TRBV2; J gene: TRBJ1-5; CDR3 DNA: TGTGCCAGCAGTGATGTGGGCAGAAATCAGCCCCAGCATTTT; CDR3 protein: CASSDVGRNQPQHF
D gene: TRBD1; clone size: -; V gene: TRBV14; J gene: TRBJ1-2; CDR3 DNA: TGTGCCAGCAGCCATCCGGGACAGGGGGACTACACCTTC; CDR3 protein: CASSHPGQGDYTF
D gene: -; clone size: once; V gene: TRBV5-4; J gene: TRBJ1-3; CDR3 DNA: TGTGCCAGCAGCTTGGCTCGGGAGTCCGGAAACACCATATATTTT; CDR3 protein: CASSLARESGNTIYF
D gene: TRBD1; clone size: -; V gene: TRBV7-2; J gene: TRBJ1-1; CDR3 DNA: TGTGCCAGCAGCTTCGGGACAGTCGCGAACACTGAAGCTTTCTTT; CDR3 protein: CASSFGTVANTEAFF
D gene: -; clone size: few; V gene: TRBV5-1; J gene: TRBJ2-7; CDR3 DNA: TGCGCCAGCAGCGGCGGGATTCCGGCCTACGAGCAGTACTTC; CDR3 protein: CASSGGIPAYEQYF
D gene: -; clone size: -; V gene: TRBV13; J gene: TRBJ1-6; CDR3 DNA: TGTGCCAGCACCTCGGGATATTCACCCCTCCACTTT; CDR3 protein: CASTSGYSPLHF
D gene: TRBD1; clone size: few; V gene: TRBV5-8; J gene: TRBJ2-2; CDR3 DNA: TGTGCCAGCAGCTGGGGACAGAGCGGGGAGCTGTTTTTT; CDR3 protein: CASSWGQSGELFF
D gene: -; clone size: -; V gene: TRBV7-9; J gene: TRBJ1-6; CDR3 DNA: TGTGCCCGGCGGGGTACGAGAAGCTCCTATAATTCACCCCTCCACTTT; CDR3 protein: CARRGTRSSYNSPLHF
D gene: TRBD1; clone size: -; V gene: TRBV27; J gene: TRBJ1-2; CDR3 DNA: TGTGCCAGCAGTTTCCCGGGACAGGGGGCAACCTTC; CDR3 protein: CASSFPGQGATF
D gene: -; clone size: -; V gene: TRBV18; J gene: TRBJ2-1; CDR3 DNA: TGTGCCAGCTCACCACGAGGGTCTTTCGGCAATGAGCAGTTCTTC; CDR3 protein: CASSPRGSFGNEQFF
D gene: TRBD1; clone size: -; V gene: TRBV28; J gene: TRBJ1-1; CDR3 DNA: TGTGCCAGCAGTAAACGGGGGACAGGGAAAGAAGCTTTCTTT; CDR3 protein: CASSKRGTGKEAFF
D gene: TRBD2; clone size: -; V gene: TRBV19; J gene: TRBJ2-1; CDR3 DNA: TGTGCCAGTAGTATCGCGGGAGGCACCTACAATGAGCAGTTCTTC; CDR3 protein: CASSIAGGTYNEQFF